A selection of T cell receptor beta chains follows, all from one sample in a study of T cell changes during pregnancy in multiple sclerosis. Some clones are missing from TCRdb's copy, which holds only in-frame ones; the method was immunoSEQ multiplex PCR. The table includes tens of thousands of clones, around 90% detected once. Here the sequenced sample was CD4+ T cells from peripheral blood mononuclear cells, taken in the first trimester of pregnancy. All receptors derive from a female donor with multiple sclerosis, enrolled in a pregnancy study. Each CDR3 is given with its conserved first and last residue. The order of the fields is V gene, clone size, J gene, D gene, CDR3 DNA, CDR3 protein. D genes are given only for firm matches. Clone size is not always given. Where it is, it says once, few, many or a class for expanded clones.

TRBV7-6	.	TRBJ2-7	TRBD2	TGTGCCAGCAGCTCGGTAAGGACTAGCGGGGACTACGAGCAGTACTTC	CASSSVRTSGDYEQYF
TRBV10-1	.	TRBJ1-1	.	TGCGCCAGCAGACCAAACCGCCAGACTGAAGCTTTCTTT	CASRPNRQTEAFF
TRBV2	.	TRBJ2-1	TRBD2	TGTGCCAGCAGTGAGGGACGTCGACTAGCACGGATATACAATGAGCAGTTCTTC	CASSEGRRLARIYNEQFF
TRBV9	once	TRBJ2-2	TRBD2	TGTGCCAGCAGCGTAGCAGCGGGGGGGAACACCGGGGAGCTGTTTTTT	CASSVAAGGNTGELFF
TRBV6-5	.	TRBJ2-3	.	TGTGCCAGCAGTTCCCGGGACACGCATACGCAGTATTTT	CASSSRDTHTQYF
TRBV7-7	.	TRBJ2-3	TRBD1	TGTGCCAGCAGCTTAGGGGACAGGGGGCAGGTGCAGTATTTT	CASSLGDRGQVQYF
TRBV7-9	.	TRBJ2-2	TRBD1	TGTGCCAGCAGGCCGGGACAGGGTACCGGGGAGCTGTTTTTT	CASRPGQGTGELFF
TRBV11-1	.	TRBJ2-2	.	TGTGCCAGCAGCTCCCCGGGAGTAAGAGTCCCCGGGGAGCTGTTTTTT	CASSSPGVRVPGELFF
TRBV30	.	TRBJ2-2	TRBD2	TGTGCCTGGGACTTCACTAGCGGGATTGCCGGGGAGCTGTTTTTT	CAWDFTSGIAGELFF
TRBV5-4	.	TRBJ2-1	TRBD2	TGTGCCAGCAGTCAAAGGACTAGCGGGCTTTACAATGAGCAGTTCTTC	CASSQRTSGLYNEQFF
TRBV29-1	.	TRBJ1-1	.	TGCAGCGTTCGACAGGCCAACACTGAAGCTTTCTTT	CSVRQANTEAFF
TRBV7-9	.	TRBJ2-1	TRBD2	TGTGCCAGCGGTCAGGGGGGACTAGCGTTCTACAATGAGCAGTTCTTC	CASGQGGLAFYNEQFF
TRBV9	.	TRBJ1-3	.	TGTGCCAGCAGCGTCGACAGGCAAAGCTCTGGAAACACCATATATTTT	CASSVDRQSSGNTIYF
TRBV5-4	.	TRBJ1-3	TRBD1	TGTGCCAGCAGCTTGGAGAGGGGGCGAGGAAACACCATATATTTT	CASSLERGRGNTIYF
TRBV7-8	.	TRBJ2-2	.	TGTGCCAGCAGCGGAGGGACAGCGAACACCGGGGAGCTGTTTTTT	CASSGGTANTGELFF
TRBV5-4	.	TRBJ2-2	.	TGTGCCAGCAGCCCCCCCCGTAACGCGGGGAACACCGGGGAGCTGTTTTTT	CASSPPRNAGNTGELFF
TRBV10-2	few	TRBJ2-7	.	TGCGCCAGCAGTAACAGAAACTACGAGCAGTACTTC	CASSNRNYEQYF
TRBV7-8	.	TRBJ2-7	TRBD2	TGTGCCAGCAGCCGGATACAAGCGGGAGACTACGAGCAGTACTTC	CASSRIQAGDYEQYF
TRBV29-1	.	TRBJ2-2	TRBD1	TGCAGCGTTGACACCGGGACAGGGGGCACCGGGGAGCTGTTTTTT	CSVDTGTGGTGELFF
TRBV29-1	.	TRBJ2-1	TRBD1	TGCAGCGTCTCGGGACAGGGGCGCAATGAGCAGTTCTTC	CSVSGQGRNEQFF
TRBV18	.	TRBJ2-1	TRBD1	TGTGCCAGCATGGGACAGGGGGCATCTGAGCAGTTCTTC	CASMGQGASEQFF
TRBV19	few	TRBJ2-1	TRBD2	TGTGCCAGTAGTATGTCGGGAGGGCCCTACTACAATGAGCAGTTCTTC	CASSMSGGPYYNEQFF
TRBV7-2	.	TRBJ2-5	TRBD1	TGTGCCAGCAGCTTAGGTTTACGTCGGGGACAGAGGTACCAAGAGACCCAGTACTTC	CASSLGLRRGQRYQETQYF
TRBV19	.	TRBJ1-1	.	TGTGCCAGTAGTATAAAAGGGGATACTGAAGCTTTCTTT	CASSIKGDTEAFF
TRBV7-6	.	TRBJ2-7	.	TGTGCCAGCAGCTTAACGATCACAGGGAGAGACGAGCAGTACTTC	CASSLTITGRDEQYF
TRBV10-1	.	TRBJ2-7	TRBD1	TGCGCCAGCAGTGATTTTGGGACAGGTACCTACGAGCAGTACTTC	CASSDFGTGTYEQYF
TRBV27	.	TRBJ2-7	.	TGTGCCAGCAGCGAGTCCAGGTTACACGAGCAGTACTTC	CASSESRLHEQYF
TRBV6-5	.	TRBJ1-5	.	TGTGCCAGCAGCATCGCGTTCTCGGATCAGCCCCAGCATTTT	CASSIAFSDQPQHF
TRBV5-6	.	TRBJ2-4	.	TGTGCCAGCAGCTTGTCGTTAGGACTCCTGATCAAAAACATTCAGTACTTC	CASSLSLGLLIKNIQYF
TRBV7-9	.	TRBJ2-3	TRBD2	TGTGCCAGCAGCTCCGGGACTAGCGGACGAAGCACAGATACGCAGTATTTT	CASSSGTSGRSTDTQYF
TRBV29-1	.	TRBJ2-5	TRBD2	TGCAGCACAAACCCCCCCGGACTCGCCGGGGCGGGGGGCCAGTACTTC	CSTNPPGLAGAGGQYF
TRBV18	once	TRBJ1-1	TRBD1	TGTGCCAGCTCACCACCCGTTACAGGGGGCTCGAACACTGAAGCTTTCTTT	CASSPPVTGGSNTEAFF
TRBV28	once	TRBJ1-5	TRBD1	TGTGCCAGCAGTTCCCAAGGACAGGGAGCCAACCAGCCCCAGCATTTT	CASSSQGQGANQPQHF
TRBV29-1	few	TRBJ1-1	.	TGCAGCGTTGATTCGGGGAGGGCTTCCACTGAAGCTTTCTTT	CSVDSGRASTEAFF
TRBV6-5	.	TRBJ1-2	.	TGTGCCAGCCGGAGACAGACCTCTAGCTATGGCTACACCTTC	CASRRQTSSYGYTF
TRBV29-1	.	TRBJ1-2	TRBD1	TGCAGCGTTAGGGTAGGAGGGGGACAGGGAGATGGCTACACCTTC	CSVRVGGGQGDGYTF
TRBV6-5	.	TRBJ1-2	TRBD1	TGTGCCAGCAGTTACCGACAGGGAGGAGGCTACACCTTC	CASSYRQGGGYTF
TRBV15	once	TRBJ2-5	.	TGTGCCACCAGCAGATCTAGGAGAGAGACCCAGTACTTC	CATSRSRRETQYF
TRBV27	.	TRBJ2-7	.	TGTGCCAGCAGTTCCCCCCAGGGGTCCCCAAGGAGGGAGCAGTACTTC	CASSSPQGSPRREQYF
TRBV5-1	.	TRBJ2-1	TRBD2	TGCGCCAGCAGCTTGTACCGACTAGCGGACAATGAGCAGTTCTTC	CASSLYRLADNEQFF
TRBV7-8	.	TRBJ2-5	.	TGTGCCAGCAGCTTAGGTCGGAGGGAGACCCAGTACTTC	CASSLGRRETQYF
TRBV5-1	.	TRBJ1-2	TRBD1	TGCGCCAGCAGAGACAGGGATGGCGGCTACACCTTC	CASRDRDGGYTF
TRBV19	.	TRBJ2-3	TRBD2	TGTGCCAGTGTTAGCGGGAGCACAGATACGCAGTATTTT	CASVSGSTDTQYF
TRBV12-5	.	TRBJ2-1	.	TGTGCTAGTGCCCCTTCGGGCACAGGTAACAATGAGCAGTTCTTC	CASAPSGTGNNEQFF
TRBV27	.	TRBJ2-7	TRBD1	TGTGCCAGCAGTTTACCCTTAGACAGGGGCGACGAGCAGTACTTC	CASSLPLDRGDEQYF
TRBV19	.	TRBJ1-2	.	TGTGCCAGCCAGGCGGGGGGAGACTATCATGGCTACACCTTC	CASQAGGDYHGYTF
TRBV4-3	.	TRBJ1-5	.	TGCGCCAGCAGCCAGGATCACAGGTATAGCAATCAGCCCCAGCATTTT	CASSQDHRYSNQPQHF
TRBV10-3	once	TRBJ2-3	TRBD2	TGTGCCATCAGTGAGCGTCTAGCGGGAGAGAAGAGCACAGATACGCAGTATTTT	CAISERLAGEKSTDTQYF
TRBV19	.	TRBJ1-3	TRBD1	TGTGCCAGTTCCCCCGGACAGGTTCCTGGAAACACCATATATTTT	CASSPGQVPGNTIYF
TRBV28	few	TRBJ1-1	.	TGTGCCAGCAGTTTGCATGGGGGCGGGAACACTGAAGCTTTCTTT	CASSLHGGGNTEAFF
TRBV9	.	TRBJ2-2	TRBD1	TGTGCCAGCAGCGTAGCCACAGGGGGCGGTGGCGGGGAGCTGTTTTTT	CASSVATGGGGGELFF
TRBV19	.	TRBJ2-5	TRBD1	TGTGCCAGTAGCCCCGGGACAGGACTCGGAGAGACCCAGTACTTC	CASSPGTGLGETQYF
TRBV28	.	TRBJ2-5	.	TGTGCCAGCAGTTGGAGACTGGAAGAGCCTCAAGAGACCCAGTACTTC	CASSWRLEEPQETQYF
TRBV27	.	TRBJ2-7	.	TGTGCCAGCAGTCCCCGGCCAACAAAAAGGGGGTACGAGCAGTACTTC	CASSPRPTKRGYEQYF
TRBV28	.	TRBJ1-5	.	TGTGCCAGCAGTTCGAGTGCAGGGGGCAATCAGCCCCAGCATTTT	CASSSSAGGNQPQHF
TRBV5-1	.	TRBJ2-3	.	TGCGCCAGCAGCTCCCAAACGGCAGATACGCAGTATTTT	CASSSQTADTQYF
TRBV4-2	.	TRBJ1-2	.	TGTGCCAGCAGCCTCGACCGTGACAGCTATGGCTACACCTTC	CASSLDRDSYGYTF
TRBV19	many	TRBJ1-1	TRBD1	TGTGCCAGTAGGGGGGACAGGGTGCCTGAAGCTTTCTTT	CASRGDRVPEAFF
TRBV28	.	TRBJ1-2	TRBD1	TGTGCCAGCAGTTTAGGACAGGTCTATGGCTACACCTTC	CASSLGQVYGYTF